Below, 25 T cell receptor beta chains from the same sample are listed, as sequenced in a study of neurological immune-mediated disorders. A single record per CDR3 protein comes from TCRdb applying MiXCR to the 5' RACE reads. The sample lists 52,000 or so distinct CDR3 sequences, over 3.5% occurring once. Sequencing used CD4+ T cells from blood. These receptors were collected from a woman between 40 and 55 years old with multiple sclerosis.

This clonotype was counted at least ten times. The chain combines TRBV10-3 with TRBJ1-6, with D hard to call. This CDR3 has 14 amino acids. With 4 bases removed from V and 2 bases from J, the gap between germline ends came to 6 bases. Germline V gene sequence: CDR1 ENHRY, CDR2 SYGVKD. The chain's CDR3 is CAISVQAYNSPLHF. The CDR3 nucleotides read TGTGCCATCAGTGTTCAAGCCTATAATTCACCCCTCCACTTT.

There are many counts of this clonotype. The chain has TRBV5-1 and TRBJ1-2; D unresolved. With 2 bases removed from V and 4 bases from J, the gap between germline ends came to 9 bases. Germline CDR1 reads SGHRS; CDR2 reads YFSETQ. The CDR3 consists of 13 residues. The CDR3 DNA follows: TGCGCCAGCAGCTTCGAACAGCTCTATGGCTACACCTTC. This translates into CASSFEQLYGYTF.

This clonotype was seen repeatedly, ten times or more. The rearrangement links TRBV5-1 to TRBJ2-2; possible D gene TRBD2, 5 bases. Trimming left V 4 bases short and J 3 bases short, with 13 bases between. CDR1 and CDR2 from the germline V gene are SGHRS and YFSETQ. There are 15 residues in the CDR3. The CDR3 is CASSPTGSDTGELFF. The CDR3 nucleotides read TGCGCCAGCAGCCCCACGGGGAGCGACACCGGGGAGCTGTTTTTT. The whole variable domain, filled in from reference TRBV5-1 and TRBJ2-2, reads KAGVTQTPRYLIKTRGQQVTLSCSPISGHRSVSWYQQTPGQGLQFLFEYFSETQRNKGNFPGRFSGRQFSNSRSEMNVSTLELGDSALYLCASSPTGSDTGELFFGEGSRLTVL.

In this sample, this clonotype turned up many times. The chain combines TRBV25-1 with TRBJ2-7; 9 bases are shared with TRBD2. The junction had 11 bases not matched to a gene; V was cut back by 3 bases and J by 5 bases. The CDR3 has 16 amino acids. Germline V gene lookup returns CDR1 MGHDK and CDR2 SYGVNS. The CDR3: CASSDFPGGGADEQYF. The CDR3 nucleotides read TGTGCCAGCAGTGACTTTCCAGGCGGGGGGGCCGACGAGCAGTACTTC.

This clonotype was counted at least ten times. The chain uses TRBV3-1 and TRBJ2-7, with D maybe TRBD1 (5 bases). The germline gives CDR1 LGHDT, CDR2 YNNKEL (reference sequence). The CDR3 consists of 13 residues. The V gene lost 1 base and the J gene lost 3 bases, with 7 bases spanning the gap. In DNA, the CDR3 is TGTGCCAGCAGCCAAGGTACAGGCTACGAGCAGTACTTC. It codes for CASSQGTGYEQYF.

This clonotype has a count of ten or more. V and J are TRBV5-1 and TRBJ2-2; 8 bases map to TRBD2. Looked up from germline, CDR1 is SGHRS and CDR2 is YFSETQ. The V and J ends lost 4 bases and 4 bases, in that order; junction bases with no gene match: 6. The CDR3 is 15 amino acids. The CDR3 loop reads CASSEGLAFTGELFF. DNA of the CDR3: TGCGCCAGCAGCGAAGGACTAGCCTTCACCGGGGAGCTGTTTTTT.

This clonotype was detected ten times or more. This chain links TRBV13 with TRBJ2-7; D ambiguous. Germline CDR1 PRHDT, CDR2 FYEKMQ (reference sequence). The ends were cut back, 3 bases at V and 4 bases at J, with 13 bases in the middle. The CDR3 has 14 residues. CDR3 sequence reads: CASSFLNNQYEQYF. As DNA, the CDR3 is TGTGCCAGCAGCTTCCTCAACAACCAGTACGAGCAGTACTTC.

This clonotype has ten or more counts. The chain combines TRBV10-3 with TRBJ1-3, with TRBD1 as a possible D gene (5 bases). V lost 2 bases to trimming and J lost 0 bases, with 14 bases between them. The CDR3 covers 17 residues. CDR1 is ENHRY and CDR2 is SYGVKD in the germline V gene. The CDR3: CAISEKGSRFSGNTIYF. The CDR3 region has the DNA TGTGCCATCAGTGAGAAGGGGTCAAGGTTCTCTGGAAACACCATATATTTT.

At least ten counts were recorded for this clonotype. The CDR3 DNA reads TGCAGCGTTGAATTTAATGGGGGAAGCTCTGGAAACACCATATATTTT. Residues: CSVEFNGGSSGNTIYF. The rearrangement joins TRBV29-1 to TRBJ1-3, with a weak D call TRBD1 (5 bases). From germline, CDR1 is SQVTM and CDR2 ANQGSEA. V gave up 2 bases and J gave up 0 bases, with 14 bases separating them. The CDR3 length is 16 residues.

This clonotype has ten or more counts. CDR3 nucleotides: TGCAGCGTTGATGGAGCTTTCTTT. This encodes CSVDGAFF. This sequence joins TRBV29-1 and TRBJ1-1; unclear D gene. There are 8 residues in the CDR3. Germline V gives CDR1 SQVTM, CDR2 ANQGSEA. V dropped 3 bases and J dropped 10 bases, with 3 bases sitting between them.

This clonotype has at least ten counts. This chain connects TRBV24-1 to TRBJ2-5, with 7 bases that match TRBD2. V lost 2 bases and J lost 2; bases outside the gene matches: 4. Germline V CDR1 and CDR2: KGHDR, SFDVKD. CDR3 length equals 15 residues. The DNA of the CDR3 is TGTGCCACCAGTGATTACTGGGGGGGACAAGAGACCCAGTACTTC. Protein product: CATSDYWGGQETQYF.

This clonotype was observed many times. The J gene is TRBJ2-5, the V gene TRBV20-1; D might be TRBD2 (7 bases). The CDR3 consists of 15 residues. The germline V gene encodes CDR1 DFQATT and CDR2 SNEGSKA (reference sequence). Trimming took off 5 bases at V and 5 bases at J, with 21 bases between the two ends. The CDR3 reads CSAVRGGLLWETQYF. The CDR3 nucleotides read TGCAGTGCTGTCCGAGGGGGACTATTGTGGGAGACCCAGTACTTC.

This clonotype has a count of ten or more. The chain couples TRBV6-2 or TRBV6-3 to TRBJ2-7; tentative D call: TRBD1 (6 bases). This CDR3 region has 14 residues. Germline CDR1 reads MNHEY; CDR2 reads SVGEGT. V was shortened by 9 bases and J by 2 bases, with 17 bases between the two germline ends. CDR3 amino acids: CASHQSQGTYEQYF. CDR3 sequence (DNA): TGTGCCAGTCACCAAAGTCAGGGGACCTACGAGCAGTACTTC.

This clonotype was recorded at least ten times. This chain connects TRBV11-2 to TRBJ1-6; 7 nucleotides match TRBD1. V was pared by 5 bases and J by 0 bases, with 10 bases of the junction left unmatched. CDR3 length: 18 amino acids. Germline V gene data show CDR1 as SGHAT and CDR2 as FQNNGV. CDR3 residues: CASSPRTGGSSYNSPLHF. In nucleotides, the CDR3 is TGTGCCAGCAGCCCCCGGACAGGAGGGAGCTCCTATAATTCACCCCTCCACTTT.

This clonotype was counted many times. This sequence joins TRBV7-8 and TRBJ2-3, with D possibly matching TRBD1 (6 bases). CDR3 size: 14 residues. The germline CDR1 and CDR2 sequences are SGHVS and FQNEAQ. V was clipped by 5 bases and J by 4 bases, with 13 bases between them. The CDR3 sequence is CASSTGNGADTQYF. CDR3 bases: TGTGCCAGCAGCACAGGGAATGGCGCAGATACGCAGTATTTT.

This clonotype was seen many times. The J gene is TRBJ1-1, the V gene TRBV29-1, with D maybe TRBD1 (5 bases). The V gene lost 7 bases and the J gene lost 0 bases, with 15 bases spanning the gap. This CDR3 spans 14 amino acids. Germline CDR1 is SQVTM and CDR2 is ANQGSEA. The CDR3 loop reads CSARTRLLNTEAFF. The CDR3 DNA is TGCAGCGCCCGGACACGACTCTTGAACACTGAAGCTTTCTTT.

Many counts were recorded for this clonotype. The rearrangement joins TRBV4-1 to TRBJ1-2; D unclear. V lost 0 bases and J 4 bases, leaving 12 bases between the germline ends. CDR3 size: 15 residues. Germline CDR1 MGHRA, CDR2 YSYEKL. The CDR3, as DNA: TGCGCCAGCAGCCAAGATACCACCTATTTCTATGGCTACACCTTC. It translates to CASSQDTTYFYGYTF.

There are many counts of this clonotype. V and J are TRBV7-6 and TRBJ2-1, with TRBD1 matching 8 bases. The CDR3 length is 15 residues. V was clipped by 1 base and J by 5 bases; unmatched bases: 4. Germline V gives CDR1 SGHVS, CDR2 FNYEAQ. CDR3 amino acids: CASSLGTGSHNEQFF. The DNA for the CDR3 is TGTGCCAGCAGCTTAGGGACAGGGTCTCACAATGAGCAGTTCTTC.

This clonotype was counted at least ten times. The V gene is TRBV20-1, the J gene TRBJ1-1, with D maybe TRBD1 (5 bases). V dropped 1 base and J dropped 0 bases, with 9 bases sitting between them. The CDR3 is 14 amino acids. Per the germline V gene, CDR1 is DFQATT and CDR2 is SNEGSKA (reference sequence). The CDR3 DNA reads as TGCAGTGCTAGAGTAGGGGCAGTGAACACTGAAGCTTTCTTT. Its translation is CSARVGAVNTEAFF.

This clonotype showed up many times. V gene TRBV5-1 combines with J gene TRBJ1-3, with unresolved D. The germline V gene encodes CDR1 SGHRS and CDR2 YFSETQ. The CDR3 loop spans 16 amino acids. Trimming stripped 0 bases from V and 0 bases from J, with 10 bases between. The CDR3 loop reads CASSLDLVFSGNTIYF. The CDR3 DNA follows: TGCGCCAGCAGCTTGGATCTCGTTTTCTCTGGAAACACCATATATTTT.

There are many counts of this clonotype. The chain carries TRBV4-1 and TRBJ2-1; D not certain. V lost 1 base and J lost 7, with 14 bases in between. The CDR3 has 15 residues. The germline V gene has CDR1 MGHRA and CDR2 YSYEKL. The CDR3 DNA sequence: TGCGCCAGCAGCCAAGGCCTGGGTCGTAGAAATGAGCAGTTCTTC. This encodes CASSQGLGRRNEQFF.

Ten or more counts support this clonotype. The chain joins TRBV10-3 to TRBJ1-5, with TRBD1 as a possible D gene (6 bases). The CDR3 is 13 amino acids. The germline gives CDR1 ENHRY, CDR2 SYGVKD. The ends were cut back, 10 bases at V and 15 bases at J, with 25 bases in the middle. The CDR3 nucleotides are TGTGCCACCTCTAGCGGGAGGGAGGACAGACGGCATTTT. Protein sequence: CATSSGREDRRHF.

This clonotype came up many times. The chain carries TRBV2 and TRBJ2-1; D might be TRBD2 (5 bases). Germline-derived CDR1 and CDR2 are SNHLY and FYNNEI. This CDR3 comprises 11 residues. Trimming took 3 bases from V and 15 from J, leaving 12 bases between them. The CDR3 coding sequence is TGTGCCAGCAGTGACAGCGGAACCCGGTTCTTC. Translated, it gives CASSDSGTRFF.

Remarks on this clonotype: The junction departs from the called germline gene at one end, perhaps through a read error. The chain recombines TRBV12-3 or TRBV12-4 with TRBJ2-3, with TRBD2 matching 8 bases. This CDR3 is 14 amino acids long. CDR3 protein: CASTPGGEWDTKYF. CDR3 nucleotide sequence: TGTGCCAGCACCCCGGGGGGGGAATGGGATACGAAGTATTTT.

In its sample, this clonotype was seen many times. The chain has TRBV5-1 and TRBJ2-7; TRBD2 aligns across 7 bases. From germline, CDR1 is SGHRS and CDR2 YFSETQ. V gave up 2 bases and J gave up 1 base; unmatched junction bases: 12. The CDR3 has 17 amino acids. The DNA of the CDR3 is TGCGCCAGCAGCTTCCTATCTCCCGGGACTAAGTCCTACGAGCAGTACTTC. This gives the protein CASSFLSPGTKSYEQYF.